This T cell receptor (beta chain) came from a study of beta chain features in type 1 diabetes. Every bit of the isolated RNA underwent reverse transcription, so sequencing read expressed TCRB transcripts. Only in-frame clones appear in the TCRdb table, and some are missing; sequencing was by immunoSEQ multiplex PCR. The sample gives about 660,000 clones, about an eighth of which show up once; just under 0.04% is in the top ten. A word on this clone: Antigen specificity is unknown.

Points from the study as a whole: Patients' naive, central memory and Treg TCRB repertoires seemed closer to one another than those of healthy donors. Researchers report that Type 1 diabetes patients had moderately but significantly shorter TCRB CDR3s across all four CD4+ subsets.

The germline V gene has CDR1 SNHLY and CDR2 FYNNEI. The V and J ends lost 1 base and 7 bases, in that order; junction bases with no gene match: 3. The CDR3 loop spans 13 amino acids. The origin of this receptor is a man in his late teens or twenties with type 1 diabetes. Sequencing input: naive CD4+ T cells from blood. This chain connects TRBV2 to TRBJ2-5; 7 bases fit TRBD2. In DNA, the CDR3 is TGTGCCAGCAGTGAAGACGGGGAGGGGACCCAGTACTTC. It encodes CASSEDGEGTQYF.